One sample yielded the 21 T cell receptor beta chains listed below, sequenced in a study of T cell responses to AZD1222 COVID-19 vaccine. Clones were read by immunoSEQ multiplex PCR, and TCRdb kept only the in-frame ones, dropping some. The repertoire has 150,000 to 250,000 clones, roughly 92% of them found once; the top ten carry more than 0.8%. This material consisted of peripheral blood, taken 28 days after the second AZD1222 dose. The receptors shown here come from an adult who received the AZD1222 COVID-19 vaccine.

In DNA, the CDR3 is TGTGCCAGCAGCCAACAGACGGTCCCCGCCGAGCAGTACTTC. This translates into CASSQQTVPAEQYF. The chain has TRBV7-2 and TRBJ2-7; D unclear. V gave up 5 bases and J gave up 6 bases, with 17 bases separating them. This CDR3 contains 14 residues. The germline V gene encodes CDR1 SGHTA and CDR2 FQGNSA.

The chain couples TRBV5-1 to TRBJ2-5, with 12 bases lining up with TRBD2. Germline-derived CDR1 and CDR2 are SGHRS and YFSETQ. This CDR3 has 18 amino acids. The V segment lost 4 bases and the J segment 5 bases; nucleotides outside the gene matches: 15. The CDR3 protein is CASSLRPASGGAEETQYF. The CDR3 DNA is TGCGCCAGCAGCCTCCGCCCTGCTAGCGGGGGGGCGGAGGAGACCCAGTACTTC.

The chain uses TRBV7-8 and TRBJ2-1; D possibly corresponds to TRBD2 (7 bases). V was pared by 2 bases and J by 6 bases, with 14 bases between. The germline CDR1 and CDR2 sequences are SGHVS and FQNEAQ. The CDR3 runs to 15 residues. The CDR3 is CASSLRQGRVNEQFF. CDR3 nucleotide sequence: TGTGCCAGCAGCTTAAGGCAGGGGAGGGTCAATGAGCAGTTCTTC.

In nucleotides, the CDR3 is TGTGCCAGCAGTGGGGGGTTCGAGCAGTACTTC. It translates to CASSGGFEQYF. The rearrangement uses TRBV2 and TRBJ2-7; D could derive from TRBD1 or TRBD2 (5 bases each). This CDR3 comprises 11 residues. V shed 4 bases and J shed 6 bases, with 7 bases lying between them. CDR1 is SNHLY and CDR2 is FYNNEI in the germline V gene.

This chain links TRBV5-1 with TRBJ1-3; D is perhaps TRBD1 (6 bases). The CDR3 is made up of 16 amino acids. Trimming cost V 0 bases and J 0 bases, with 10 bases left between them. Germline values: CDR1 SGHRS, CDR2 YFSETQ. The CDR3 bases are TGCGCCAGCAGCTTGGGAGGGACACCCTCTGGAAACACCATATATTTT. Protein sequence: CASSLGGTPSGNTIYF.

This chain joins TRBV5-1 and TRBJ1-6, with D hard to call. The germline CDR1 and CDR2 sequences are SGHRS and YFSETQ. The CDR3 has 15 amino acids. The V end lost 5 bases, the J end lost 8 bases, and 17 bases lay between the germline ends. CDR3 region: CASRGWGDLDSPLHF. The DNA of the CDR3 is TGCGCCAGCAGGGGGTGGGGTGACCTCGATTCACCCCTCCACTTT.

V usage is TRBV27 and J usage is TRBJ1-1; the D gene is possibly TRBD1 (5 bases). Germline V gene data show CDR1 as MNHEY and CDR2 as SMNVEV (reference sequence). Trimming removed 0 bases from V and 10 bases from J, with 21 bases in between. The CDR3 length is 16 residues. The CDR3 is CASSLSIARALAGAFF. For the CDR3, the DNA is TGTGCCAGCAGTTTATCGATCGCCAGGGCCCTAGCGGGAGCTTTCTTT.

The genes are TRBV7-9 and TRBJ2-1, with 11 bases identical to TRBD1. Germline CDR1 is SEHNR and CDR2 is FQNEAQ (reference sequence). The trim removed 5 bases at V and 7 bases at J, leaving 10 bases unmatched. CDR3 length equals 16 residues. In DNA, the CDR3 is TGTGCCAGCAGCCCCCGGGGACAGGGGGTAAGGAATGAGCAGTTCTTC. Encoded protein: CASSPRGQGVRNEQFF.

The chain employs TRBV28 and TRBJ1-5; weak D call: TRBD1 (5 bases). The CDR3 is made up of 15 amino acids. From germline, CDR1 is MDHEN and CDR2 SYDVKM. Trimming removed 3 bases at V and 5 bases at J, with 14 bases between. CDR3 in amino acids: CASSFRVRGHQPQHF. DNA for the CDR3: TGTGCCAGCAGTTTCAGGGTAAGGGGCCATCAGCCCCAGCATTTT.

The V gene is TRBV18, the J gene TRBJ1-2, with no clear D. The CDR3 sequence is 14 residues long. CDR1 is KGHSH and CDR2 is LQKENI in the germline V gene. The V gene lost 3 bases and the J gene lost 8 bases, with 16 bases spanning the gap. The CDR3 here is CASSPAGSGKGYTF. The CDR3 nucleotides read TGTGCCAGCTCACCGGCGGGGTCCGGGAAGGGCTACACCTTC.

This chain joins TRBV27 and TRBJ2-7; D gene ambiguous. CDR3 length equals 13 residues. V lost 1 base to trimming and J lost 6 bases, with 10 bases between them. Germline CDR1 reads MNHEY; CDR2 reads SMNVEV (reference sequence). The CDR3 sequence is CASSLFLDREQYF. CDR3 nucleotide sequence: TGTGCCAGCAGTTTATTTCTGGATCGCGAGCAGTACTTC.

V and J are TRBV2 and TRBJ1-2; D is perhaps TRBD1 (5 bases). Trimming shortened V by 3 bases and J by 4 bases, and 9 bases separated the two germline ends. Germline V gene lookup returns CDR1 SNHLY and CDR2 FYNNEI. The CDR3 runs 13 residues. In nucleotides, the CDR3 is TGTGCCAGCAGTGATAAGGGACCCTATGGCTACACCTTC. Encoded protein: CASSDKGPYGYTF.

This clone came up a few times. The chain recombines TRBV2 with TRBJ1-1, with D maybe TRBD1 (5 bases). CDR3 length equals 15 residues. The V gene's germline CDR1 is SNHLY and CDR2 FYNNEI. Trimming removed 7 bases from V and 0 bases from J, with 15 bases in between. In nucleotides, the CDR3 is TGTGCCAGCACAAGGGGATCCGGTTTGAACACTGAAGCTTTCTTT. Protein sequence: CASTRGSGLNTEAFF.

J is TRBJ1-5 and V is TRBV27; 9 bases line up with TRBD1. V gave up 6 bases and J gave up 6 bases; unmatched junction bases: 9. The CDR3 is 15 residues long. Per the germline V gene, CDR1 is MNHEY and CDR2 is SMNVEV (reference sequence). This CDR3 is CASRIQGADSQPQHF. The CDR3 coding sequence is TGTGCCAGCAGGATACAGGGGGCGGATTCTCAGCCCCAGCATTTT.

CDR3 residues: CASSPQGNTEAFF. The CDR3 DNA reads TGTGCCAGCAGTCCACAGGGGAACACTGAAGCTTTCTTT. The chain uses TRBV25-1 and TRBJ1-1; D might be TRBD1 (6 bases). Per germline, CDR1 MGHDK and CDR2 SYGVNS. V lost 5 bases to trimming and J lost 1 base, with 8 bases between them. This CDR3 has 13 residues.

The chain recombines TRBV7-9 with TRBJ1-5, with D perhaps TRBD1 (5 bases). V was shortened by 4 bases and J by 7 bases, with 8 bases between the two germline ends. The CDR3 spans 12 residues. CDR1 SEHNR and CDR2 FQNEAQ come from the germline V gene (reference sequence). CDR3 bases: TGTGCCAGCAGCTCCGACAGCCAGCCCCAGCATTTT. This codes for CASSSDSQPQHF.

This clone was counted a single time. The CDR3 region has the DNA TGCGCCAGCAGCTTGGGTGGACAGGGTTTCCGGGATACGCAGTATTTT. It translates to CASSLGGQGFRDTQYF. This chain joins TRBV5-1 and TRBJ2-3; TRBD1 matches 8 bases. The CDR3 has 16 amino acids. V shed 0 bases, J shed 6 bases, and the junction held 9 bases outside the gene matches. Germline V CDR1 and CDR2: SGHRS, YFSETQ.

This chain joins TRBV4-1 and TRBJ1-2, with 8 bases aligning to TRBD1. CDR3 size: 17 residues. The J segment lost 9 bases and the V segment lost 3 bases, leaving 18 bases of the junction unmatched. Germline CDR1 is MGHRA and CDR2 is YSYEKL. The DNA of the CDR3 is TGCGCCAGCAGCCAGGGCTTCGGACAGGGCCCCTTTATTAGCTACACCTTC. Its protein is CASSQGFGQGPFISYTF.

The J gene is TRBJ2-2, the V gene TRBV7-6, with a possible D match to TRBD1 (6 bases). The V end lost 2 bases, the J end lost 2 bases, and 9 bases lay between the germline ends. This CDR3 spans 15 amino acids. Germline V gene lookup returns CDR1 SGHVS and CDR2 FNYEAQ. The CDR3 DNA follows: TGTGCCAGCAGCTTACGGGACATAAACACCGGGGAGCTGTTTTTT. Translated, it gives CASSLRDINTGELFF.

J is TRBJ1-2 and V is TRBV19; D not resolved. V was pared by 0 bases and J by 8 bases, with 13 bases between. Germline CDR1 is LNHDA and CDR2 is SQIVND (reference sequence). The CDR3 contains 14 residues. In DNA form, the CDR3 reads TGTGCCAGTAGTATAGATCGGTTAGGGCGCGGCTACACCTTC. Encoded protein: CASSIDRLGRGYTF.

The gene calls are TRBV5-1 and TRBJ1-1, with a tentative D call TRBD1 (5 bases). CDR1 SGHRS and CDR2 YFSETQ come from the germline V gene. The CDR3 covers 14 residues. V was trimmed by 3 bases and J by 3 bases, leaving 12 bases between them. CDR3 region: CASSSRGSDTEAFF. The CDR3 nucleotides read TGCGCCAGCAGCTCGCGGGGCTCGGACACTGAAGCTTTCTTT.